These 25 T cell receptor beta chains came from one sample sequenced in a study of beta chain features in type 1 diabetes. Study results and limitations: Across all four CD4+ subsets, people with type 1 diabetes showed modestly shorter TCRB CDR3s.

The authors reverse transcribed all of the isolated RNA, so sequencing captured expressed TCRB transcripts. Assay: immunoSEQ multiplex PCR; the TCRdb copy retains only in-frame clones and omits some. The table lists about 700,000 clones, around 15% of them singletons. Their target antigens are unknown. Sequencing was performed on naive CD4+ T cells from blood. These receptors all come from a young man with type 1 diabetes.

This clone was seen only a few times. This chain links TRBV28 with TRBJ2-2; 10 nucleotides agree with TRBD2. The V segment lost 2 bases and the J segment 0 bases; nucleotides outside the gene matches: 0. This CDR3 has 16 residues. Germline V gene sequence: CDR1 MDHEN, CDR2 SYDVKM. This CDR3 is CASSLLAGANTGELFF. The CDR3 nucleotides read TGTGCCAGCAGTTTACTAGCGGGGGCGAACACCGGGGAGCTGTTTTTT.

The chain employs TRBV19 and TRBJ2-1; the D gene is possibly TRBD2 (6 bases). This CDR3 spans 16 amino acids. CDR1 and CDR2 (germline): LNHDA, SQIVND (reference sequence). Between the trimmed V and J ends, which lost 3 bases and 3 bases, there was a span of 15 bases. CDR3 nucleotides: TGTGCCAGTAGTATGGAGGGAAGGAGGTACTACAATGAGCAGTTCTTC. Amino acid sequence: CASSMEGRRYYNEQFF.

In the case of this clone: The same CDR3 arises from other DNA sequences in this sample as well. This rearrangement joins TRBV29-1 to TRBJ1-1, with 7 nucleotides matching TRBD1. Germline V gene sequence: CDR1 SQVTM, CDR2 ANQGSEA. CDR3 length: 13 residues. With V trimmed by 3 bases and J by 3 bases, 4 bases remained unmatched. CDR3 nucleotide sequence: TGCAGCGTTGAGAGACAGGGCCACACTGAAGCTTTCTTT. Protein product: CSVERQGHTEAFF.

The rearrangement links TRBV7-9 to TRBJ2-7; unclear D gene. The V and J ends lost 2 bases and 5 bases respectively, with 16 bases between them. Germline V lookup: CDR1 SEHNR, CDR2 FQNEAQ (reference sequence). CDR3 length: 15 amino acids. As DNA, the CDR3 is TGTGCCAGCAGCTTAATAGGCAGTTCAAGCGACGAGCAGTACTTC. This codes for CASSLIGSSSDEQYF.

As regards this clone: The sample carries other DNA sequences with the same CDR3. The V gene is TRBV27, the J gene TRBJ2-3, with 7 positions matching TRBD1. CDR1 is MNHEY and CDR2 is SMNVEV in the germline V gene (reference sequence). V shed 5 bases, J shed 1 base, and the junction held 6 bases outside the gene matches. This CDR3 is built from 15 residues. CDR3 protein: CASSLKGAGTDTQYF. In DNA form, the CDR3 reads TGTGCCAGCAGTCTAAAGGGGGCCGGCACAGATACGCAGTATTTT.

This clone was detected a few times. The germline gene is not matched at one end of the junction; a read error may be the cause. The CDR3 sequence is CASSDQWAGTGELFF. CDR3 in DNA: TGTGCTAGCAGCGACCAGTGGGCCGGGACCGGGGAGCTGTTTTTT. This sequence joins TRBV7-7 and TRBJ2-2; D is uncertain. Germline lookup yields CDR1 SSHAT and CDR2 FNYEAQ (reference sequence). CDR3 length: 15 residues.

The sample holds a few counts of this clone. The rearrangement joins TRBV7-9 to TRBJ2-7; 9 bases are a match to TRBD2. Trimming at V came to 3 bases and at J to 2 bases, leaving 14 bases not matched to a gene. The germline V gene encodes CDR1 SEHNR and CDR2 FQNEAQ (reference sequence). The CDR3 covers 18 residues. The CDR3 spells CASSFPGGSGGLTYEQYF. DNA of the CDR3: TGTGCCAGCAGCTTCCCCGGGGGTAGCGGGGGCCTTACCTACGAGCAGTACTTC.

This clone was found a few times. A much larger clonotype is one base distant, so this may be a read error. This sample includes further DNA sequences coding for the same CDR3. The rearrangement links TRBV7-2 to TRBJ1-1, with a possible D match to TRBD1 (6 bases). The ends were cut back, 4 bases at V and 1 base at J, with 7 bases in the middle. The CDR3 loop spans 13 amino acids. The germline gives CDR1 SGHTA, CDR2 FQGNSA. The CDR3 region has the DNA TGTGCCAGCAGCTCACAGGGGAACACTGAAGCTTTCTTT. As protein: CASSSQGNTEAFF.

The chain combines TRBV25-1 with TRBJ1-3; 8 bases match TRBD1. The CDR3 totals 17 residues. The germline gives CDR1 MGHDK, CDR2 SYGVNS. V dropped 3 bases and J dropped 1; count of bases not matched to a gene: 8. The CDR3 DNA sequence: TGTGCCAGCAGTGATGACCAGGGGGCCCCGTCTGGAAACACCATATATTTT. It encodes CASSDDQGAPSGNTIYF.

This clone was seen more than once but under ten times. This chain joins TRBV7-2 and TRBJ2-1; no clear D gene. V was cut by 3 bases and J by 7 bases, with 10 bases left in between. CDR1 SGHTA and CDR2 FQGNSA come from the germline V gene. The CDR3 has 13 amino acids. The CDR3 reads CASSLSSLNEQFF. CDR3 nucleotide sequence: TGTGCCAGCAGCTTGTCGTCCCTGAATGAGCAGTTCTTC.

The genes are TRBV19 and TRBJ2-3, with a weak D call TRBD2 (7 bases). V was shortened by 5 bases and J by 2 bases, with 20 bases between the two germline ends. This CDR3 comprises 17 residues. From germline, CDR1 is LNHDA and CDR2 SQIVND (reference sequence). This CDR3 reads CASSPGGGSAITDTQYF. The CDR3 DNA reads as TGTGCCAGTAGTCCAGGCGGGGGCTCCGCAATCACAGATACGCAGTATTTT.

The chain joins TRBV29-1 to TRBJ2-7, with D possibly being TRBD2 (6 bases). This CDR3 has 11 amino acids. The V end lost 4 bases, the J end lost 2 bases, and 6 bases lay between the germline ends. Germline V CDR1 and CDR2: SQVTM, ANQGSEA. The DNA for the CDR3 is TGCAGCGTTGGACTAGCCTACGAGCAGTACTTC. Translated, it gives CSVGLAYEQYF.

This chain uses TRBV7-2 with TRBJ1-5; no definite D call. Trimming stripped 5 bases from V and 0 bases from J, with 14 bases between. The CDR3 is 16 amino acids. Germline V gene lookup returns CDR1 SGHTA and CDR2 FQGNSA. The CDR3: CASSPTGSLSNQPQHF. The CDR3 nucleotides are TGTGCCAGCAGCCCGACCGGGTCCCTTAGCAATCAGCCCCAGCATTTT.

The CDR3 loop reads CASSELLAGSYEQYF. CDR3 in DNA: TGTGCCAGCAGTGAATTGCTAGCGGGGTCCTACGAGCAGTACTTC. The rearrangement links TRBV2 to TRBJ2-7; 9 bases map to TRBD2. The V gene's germline CDR1 is SNHLY and CDR2 FYNNEI. CDR3 length equals 15 residues. J was trimmed by 1 base and V by 2 bases; bases with no gene match: 3.

The chain employs TRBV9 and TRBJ1-1; a possible D gene is TRBD1 (5 bases). The V and J ends lost 3 bases and 3 bases respectively, with 6 bases between them. CDR3 length: 12 residues. Looked up from germline, CDR1 is SGDLS and CDR2 is YYNGEE. The CDR3 coding sequence is TGTGCCAGCAGCGGCAGGGACACTGAAGCTTTCTTT. Residues: CASSGRDTEAFF.

The chain uses TRBV30 and TRBJ1-2, with D unclear. From germline, CDR1 is GTSNPN and CDR2 SVGIG (reference sequence). The CDR3 covers 14 residues. The V gene lost 2 bases and the J gene lost 2 bases, with 12 bases spanning the gap. CDR3 nucleotide sequence: TGTGCCTGGAGTATAGGACGGAAGAACTATGGCTACACCTTC. As protein: CAWSIGRKNYGYTF.

This chain uses TRBV10-1 with TRBJ1-1; D possibly corresponds to TRBD1 (5 bases). Germline assignment: CDR1 WNHNN and CDR2 SYGVQD (reference sequence). Trimming left V 0 bases short and J 4 bases short, with 9 bases between. The CDR3 has 14 residues. DNA for the CDR3: TGCGCCAGCAGTGAGTCGACCGGGGGCACTGAAGCTTTCTTT. This codes for CASSESTGGTEAFF.

This chain joins TRBV28 and TRBJ1-3; D may be TRBD1 (5 bases). Germline CDR1 is MDHEN and CDR2 is SYDVKM. V lost 3 bases and J 0 bases, leaving 12 bases between the germline ends. This CDR3 has 16 amino acids. DNA of the CDR3: TGTGCCAGCAGTTTTTCCGGGGCCGGCTCTGGAAACACCATATATTTT. It translates to CASSFSGAGSGNTIYF.

This clone has just a few counts. The gene calls are TRBV9 and TRBJ2-5; D is unclear. V was clipped by 3 bases and J by 5 bases, with 17 bases between them. The CDR3 has 15 amino acids. Germline values: CDR1 SGDLS, CDR2 YYNGEE. CDR3 loop: CASSDTAGSWETQYF. The CDR3 DNA reads as TGTGCCAGCAGCGATACCGCCGGGTCGTGGGAGACCCAGTACTTC.

The table lists this clone with a few counts. The CDR3 does not end in the conserved phenylalanine or tryptophan, so this is likely a read error. It is unclear where the CDR3 begins or ends on the DNA, so no DNA is shown, and the CDR3 is as TCRdb lists it. This sequence joins TRBV29-1 and TRBJ1-6; TRBD1, the table's D call, was not compared with the DNA. Per germline, CDR1 SQVTM and CDR2 ANQGSEA. The CDR3 is 19 amino acids in total, end residues counted. This CDR3 reads CSVEVRTGTLLNIIHPSTP.

This clone occurred a few times. The chain combines TRBV7-3 with TRBJ2-1, with D possibly TRBD2 on 6 matching bases. The V end was cut by 2 bases, the J end by 0 bases, with 17 bases between. The V gene's germline CDR1 is SGHTA and CDR2 FQGTGA. This CDR3 spans 18 amino acids. The CDR3 bases are TGTGCCAGCAGCTTATTGGGGGGACCGTTGAGCTCCTACAATGAGCAGTTCTTC. As protein: CASSLLGGPLSSYNEQFF. Based on the CDR3 plus reference TRBV7-3 and TRBJ2-1, the full variable domain is GAGVSQTPSNKVTEKGKYVELRCDPISGHTALYWYRQSLGQGPEFLIYFQGTGAADDSGLPNDRFFAVRPEGSVSTLKIQRTERGDSAVYLCASSLLGGPLSSYNEQFFGPGTRLTVL.

The rearrangement joins TRBV20-1 to TRBJ2-3; no reliable D call. V lost 5 bases, J lost 5 bases, and 8 bases lay in between. Per germline, CDR1 DFQATT and CDR2 SNEGSKA (reference sequence). This CDR3 comprises 11 residues. CDR3 region: CSAPPQDTQYF. CDR3 in DNA: TGCAGTGCTCCGCCGCAAGATACGCAGTATTTT.

This clone was picked up a small number of times. Within the sample, other DNA sequences also encode this same CDR3. This sequence joins TRBV7-2 and TRBJ2-5; D gene unclear. V was cut by 1 base and J by 2 bases, with 5 bases left in between. Germline CDR1 reads SGHTA; CDR2 reads FQGNSA. The length of the CDR3 is 13 residues. CDR3 DNA: TGTGCCAGCAGCTTAGGGCGGCAAGAGACCCAGTACTTC. This gives the protein CASSLGRQETQYF.

This clone was observed a handful of times. The gene calls are TRBV11-1 and TRBJ1-1; D unclear. Looked up from germline, CDR1 is SGHAT and CDR2 is FQDESV (reference sequence). The CDR3 totals 12 residues. Trimming left V 8 bases short and J 4 bases short, with 11 bases between. The CDR3 loop reads CASGEWGTEAFF. The CDR3 DNA follows: TGTGCCAGCGGAGAGTGGGGCACTGAAGCTTTCTTT.

This clone has more than one count but fewer than ten. The chain uses TRBV10-1 and TRBJ2-4, with 7 bases aligning to TRBD1. With V trimmed by 4 bases and J by 4 bases, 4 bases remained unmatched. This CDR3 spans 14 amino acids. In germline, CDR1 is WNHNN, CDR2 SYGVQD (reference sequence). The CDR3 DNA is TGCGCCAGCAGTGCCGGGACAGCTAAAAACATTCAGTACTTC. Translating gives CASSAGTAKNIQYF.